The sequence of this TCR beta chain was determined in a study of shared clonotypes between healthy human individuals. General observations from the study: The authors expected sequencing depth to affect clonotype sharing among donors. A handful of donors held around 5% of naive CD4 clonotypes in common.

Per germline, CDR1 SGHVS and CDR2 FQNEAQ. This CDR3 is built from 17 residues. Losses at the gene ends were 4 bases for V and 0 bases for J; bases not matched to a gene: 11. For sorted subsets, 150 to 200 ng DNA per replicate equaled 30,000 or so T cell genomes. Sequencing was performed with immunoSEQ multiplex PCR; in TCRdb, only in-frame clones are kept and a portion is missing. The sample lists 2 million to 2.5 million clones; approximately 93% were seen once. Notes on this clone: The antigen is not known.

The receptor comes from a man younger than 35 in good health. Some clones in this sample may be carry-over from other donors' samples. Material: naive CD4+ T cells from PBMCs. Sample subset: CD45RA+ positively selected. This sequence joins TRBV7-8 and TRBJ1-1; 7 bases agree with TRBD1. CDR3 amino acids: CASSSAAGQGVNTEAFF. The CDR3 bases are TGTGCCAGCAGCTCCGCTGCAGGCCAGGGGGTGAACACTGAAGCTTTCTTT.